This T cell receptor beta chain came from a study of cytomegalovirus exposure and HLA in healthy donors. Findings and caveats of the study: Evidence from a later analysis indicated that most CMV-associated TCR beta chains looked HLA-restricted. Presence/absence analyses rested on an assumption that sequencing depth was roughly uniform across donors.

The primer mix had 60 Vbeta and 13 Jbeta primers. Clones were read by immunoSEQ multiplex PCR, and TCRdb kept only the in-frame ones, dropping some. The sample records 85,000 to 130,000 clones, roughly 77% being singletons. A note on this clone: The antigen remains unidentified.

This receptor was obtained from a woman aged 50 to 65 in good health and CMV-seropositive. Source material: PBMCs.

CDR3 loop: CASSRRGETQYF. The CDR3 DNA is TGTGCCAGTAGTAGAAGGGGGGAGACCCAGTACTTC. This rearrangement joins TRBV19 to TRBJ2-5; possibly TRBD1 for D (6 bases). The CDR3 consists of 12 residues. V lost 4 bases, J lost 5 bases, and 8 bases lay in between. Looked up from germline, CDR1 is LNHDA and CDR2 is SQIVND (reference sequence).